The 22 T cell receptor beta chains listed next were all sequenced from one sample in a study of blood T cell repertoires in COVID-19. Only in-frame clones appear in the TCRdb table, and some are missing; sequencing was by immunoSEQ multiplex PCR. Altogether some 90,000 clones are present, about 84% being singletons, with the ten largest covering 4% to 5.5%. What was sequenced was peripheral blood. These receptors were collected from a man in his fifties or sixties with acute or convalescent COVID-19.

For the CDR3, the DNA is TGTGCCAGCAGCCTTGATGAGCAGTTCTTC. It codes for CASSLDEQFF. The chain employs TRBV7-9 and TRBJ2-1; D unclear. The germline V gene encodes CDR1 SEHNR and CDR2 FQNEAQ (reference sequence). The CDR3 is 10 residues long. Trimming removed 5 bases from V and 8 bases from J, with 4 bases in between.

The CDR3 DNA reads TGTGCCAGCAGCTTAGCTAGCGGGAGTAATAAGAATGAGCAGTTCTTC. It is translated as CASSLASGSNKNEQFF. This chain links TRBV7-2 with TRBJ2-1, with TRBD2 matching over 9 bases. With V trimmed by 0 bases and J by 7 bases, 7 bases remained unmatched. CDR1 SGHTA and CDR2 FQGNSA come from the germline V gene. This CDR3 has 16 residues.

This chain links TRBV7-8 with TRBJ2-5; TRBD1 is a possible D gene (6 bases). CDR3 size: 13 residues. Germline CDR1 and CDR2: SGHVS and FQNEAQ. Between the trimmed V and J ends, which lost 5 bases and 1 base, there was a span of 8 bases. The chain's CDR3 is CASSATGQETQYF. The CDR3 DNA reads as TGTGCCAGCAGCGCGACAGGCCAAGAGACCCAGTACTTC.

Here the CDR3 reads CASSVGTSGRHGELFF. CDR3 bases: TGTGCCAGCAGCGTCGGGACTAGCGGGCGACACGGGGAGCTGTTTTTT. The V gene is TRBV9, the J gene TRBJ2-2, with TRBD2 identical over 12 bases. Unmatched junction bases numbered 6, after V lost 2 bases and J lost 7 bases. Germline CDR1 and CDR2: SGDLS and YYNGEE. This CDR3 is 16 amino acids long.

The chain couples TRBV15 to TRBJ1-1; the match to TRBD1 covers 8 bases. This CDR3 is built from 16 residues. CDR1 LNHNV and CDR2 YYDKDF come from the germline V gene (reference sequence). Germline trimming cut 1 base from V and 0 bases from J; bases unmatched to any gene: 4. CDR3 loop: CATSRGQGRVNTEAFF. The DNA of the CDR3 is TGTGCCACCAGCAGAGGACAGGGGAGAGTGAACACTGAAGCTTTCTTT.

The chain combines TRBV2 with TRBJ2-7; no firm D call. CDR1 is SNHLY and CDR2 is FYNNEI in the germline V gene. The length of the CDR3 is 15 residues. The V end was cut by 7 bases, the J end by 0 bases, with 16 bases between. CDR3 amino acids: CASNLVGYRSYEQYF. DNA of the CDR3: TGTGCCAGCAACCTAGTCGGGTACCGCTCCTACGAGCAGTACTTC.

This clone was found a few times. The chain recombines TRBV27 with TRBJ1-6; D might be TRBD1 (5 bases). Per germline, CDR1 MNHEY and CDR2 SMNVEV (reference sequence). Trimming took off 5 bases at V and 7 bases at J, with 15 bases between the two ends. The CDR3 has 15 residues. The CDR3: CASSDRGAGNSPLHF. The CDR3 DNA is TGTGCCAGCAGTGACCGGGGCGCGGGAAATTCACCCCTCCACTTT.

V usage is TRBV7-2 and J usage is TRBJ2-3, with TRBD2 identical over 11 bases. Per germline, CDR1 SGHTA and CDR2 FQGNSA. CDR3 length equals 14 residues. J gave up 8 bases and V 4 bases, and 5 bases lay outside the gene matches. In DNA form, the CDR3 reads TGTGCCAGCAGCTCACTAGCGGGGGAAACTACGCAGTATTTT. It translates to CASSSLAGETTQYF.

The chain employs TRBV29-1 and TRBJ2-5, with 8 bases lining up with TRBD2. The CDR3 contains 14 residues. The germline CDR1 and CDR2 sequences are SQVTM and ANQGSEA. The J segment lost 4 bases and the V segment lost 4 bases, leaving 8 bases of the junction unmatched. CDR3 loop: CSVGPGLVGETQYF. For the CDR3, the DNA is TGCAGCGTTGGCCCGGGACTAGTCGGAGAGACCCAGTACTTC. Filled out from reference TRBV29-1 and TRBJ2-5, the complete variable domain reads SAVISQKPSRDICQRGTSLTIQCQVDSQVTMMFWYRQQPGQSLTLIATANQGSEATYESGFVIDKFPISRPNLTFSTLTVSNMSPEDSSIYLCSVGPGLVGETQYFGPGTRLLVL.

In this sample, this clone turned up once. The rearrangement uses TRBV28 and TRBJ1-1; 12 bases are a match to TRBD1. The CDR3 consists of 17 residues. CDR1 MDHEN and CDR2 SYDVKM come from the germline V gene. With V trimmed by 6 bases and J by 1 base, 9 bases remained unmatched. CDR3 in DNA: TGTGCCAGCAGCCAGGGGACAGGGGGCGCGGGGAACACTGAAGCTTTCTTT. Its protein product is CASSQGTGGAGNTEAFF.

The V gene is TRBV5-6, the J gene TRBJ2-3; 10 bases line up with TRBD2. This CDR3 spans 16 amino acids. The V gene end was trimmed by 0 bases and the J gene end by 2 bases; junction bases not matched to a gene: 3. Germline V gene lookup returns CDR1 SGHDT and CDR2 YYEEEE. CDR3 sequence: CASSLDLAGVTDTQYF. CDR3 DNA sequence: TGTGCCAGCAGCTTGGATCTAGCGGGAGTCACAGATACGCAGTATTTT.

This rearrangement joins TRBV29-1 to TRBJ2-7; D is unclear. The CDR3 extends over 13 amino acids. V was pared by 4 bases and J by 0 bases, with 10 bases between. Germline CDR1 reads SQVTM; CDR2 reads ANQGSEA. CDR3 sequence reads: CSVVLRSSYEQYF. The CDR3 DNA reads TGCAGCGTTGTATTGAGGAGCTCCTACGAGCAGTACTTC.

This clone has only one observation. The genes are TRBV29-1 and TRBJ1-4, with 9 bases lining up with TRBD1. Germline trimming cut 8 bases from V and 6 bases from J; bases unmatched to any gene: 7. This CDR3 has 13 amino acids. From germline, CDR1 is SQVTM and CDR2 ANQGSEA. In nucleotides, the CDR3 is TGCAGCATACTCACAGGGGGCGATGAAAAACTGTTTTTT. This translates into CSILTGGDEKLFF.

The chain recombines TRBV9 with TRBJ2-2; D is uncertain. There are 15 residues in the CDR3. V lost 3 bases and J 1 base, leaving 10 bases between the germline ends. Per the germline V gene, CDR1 is SGDLS and CDR2 is YYNGEE. CDR3: CASSGIAGNTGELFF. CDR3 DNA sequence: TGTGCCAGCAGCGGGATCGCAGGGAACACCGGGGAGCTGTTTTTT.

V and J are TRBV9 and TRBJ1-6; 9 nucleotides match TRBD1. Germline loops: CDR1 SGDLS, CDR2 YYNGEE. CDR3 length: 14 amino acids. V shed 4 bases and J 7 bases; nucleotides not matched to a gene: 3. CDR3 in amino acids: CASSQGQGNSPLHF. CDR3 coding DNA: TGTGCCAGCAGCCAGGGACAGGGAAATTCACCCCTCCACTTT. The variable domain in full, with the rest retrieved from reference TRBV9 and TRBJ1-6, is DSGVTQTPKHLITATGQRVTLRCSPRSGDLSVYWYQQSLDQGLQFLIQYYNGEERAKGNILERFSAQQFPDLHSELNLSSLELGDSALYFCASSQGQGNSPLHFGNGTRLTVT.

The chain combines TRBV6-5 with TRBJ2-5; D is possibly TRBD2 (5 bases). The CDR3 contains 15 residues. V lost 0 bases and J lost 5, with 13 bases in between. Germline loops: CDR1 MNHEY, CDR2 SVGAGI. CDR3 region: CASSYSVGRGETQYF. The CDR3, as DNA: TGTGCCAGCAGTTACTCGGTCGGCCGCGGGGAGACCCAGTACTTC.

The J gene is TRBJ2-1, the V gene TRBV18; D gene unclear. The CDR3 contains 14 residues. V was trimmed by 2 bases and J by 5 bases, leaving 10 bases between them. Germline V gene sequence: CDR1 KGHSH, CDR2 LQKENI. This CDR3 is CASSPFGEDNEQFF. CDR3 DNA: TGTGCCAGCTCACCATTCGGAGAAGACAATGAGCAGTTCTTC. Full variable domain (remainder filled in from reference TRBV18 and TRBJ2-1): NAGVMQNPRHLVRRRGQEARLRCSPMKGHSHVYWYRQLPEEGLKFMVYLQKENIIDESGMPKERFSAEFPKEGPSILRIQQVVRGDSAAYFCASSPFGEDNEQFFGPGTRLTVL.

This clone has just a few counts. V is TRBV3-1 (or the pseudogene TRBV3-2) and J is TRBJ1-6; TRBD1 aligns across 7 bases. The V and J ends lost 10 bases and 5 bases, in that order; junction bases with no gene match: 8. The CDR3 is made up of 14 amino acids. Per germline, CDR1 LGHDT and CDR2 YNNKEL (reference sequence). The chain's CDR3 is CATEQGTNNSPLHF. The CDR3 DNA sequence: TGTGCCACCGAACAGGGGACAAATAATTCACCCCTCCACTTT.

V gene TRBV10-1 combines with J gene TRBJ2-4; 9 bases line up with TRBD1. Germline lookup yields CDR1 WNHNN and CDR2 SYGVQD (reference sequence). Trimming cost V 5 bases and J 5 bases; bases outside gene matches: 7. CDR3 length: 15 residues. The CDR3 DNA reads TGCGCCAGCAGTCCGGGACAGGGACCCGAAAACATTCAGTACTTC. Translated: CASSPGQGPENIQYF.

This chain uses TRBV20-1 with TRBJ2-1; D is ambiguous. The CDR3 totals 10 residues. CDR1 is DFQATT, CDR2 SNEGSKA, per germline (reference sequence). Trimming left V 2 bases short and J 7 bases short, with 3 bases between. CDR3 nucleotide sequence: TGCAGTGCTAGACGTAATGAGCAGTTCTTC. Amino acids: CSARRNEQFF.

V usage is TRBV19 and J usage is TRBJ1-2; D not resolved. The CDR3 consists of 15 residues. The V and J ends lost 3 bases and 5 bases respectively, with 16 bases between them. Germline V gene data show CDR1 as LNHDA and CDR2 as SQIVND (reference sequence). The CDR3 nucleotides read TGTGCCAGTAGTATGGCCCCCTCGACACTTTATGGCTACACCTTC. Its protein product is CASSMAPSTLYGYTF.

The chain uses TRBV24-1 and TRBJ2-7, with 12 bases that match TRBD1. With V trimmed by 4 bases and J by 6 bases, 6 bases remained unmatched. Looked up from germline, CDR1 is KGHDR and CDR2 is SFDVKD. This CDR3 has 15 residues. CDR3 DNA sequence: TGTGCCACCAGTGAGGGCGGGACAGGGGGCGTCGAGCAGTACTTC. Protein product: CATSEGGTGGVEQYF.